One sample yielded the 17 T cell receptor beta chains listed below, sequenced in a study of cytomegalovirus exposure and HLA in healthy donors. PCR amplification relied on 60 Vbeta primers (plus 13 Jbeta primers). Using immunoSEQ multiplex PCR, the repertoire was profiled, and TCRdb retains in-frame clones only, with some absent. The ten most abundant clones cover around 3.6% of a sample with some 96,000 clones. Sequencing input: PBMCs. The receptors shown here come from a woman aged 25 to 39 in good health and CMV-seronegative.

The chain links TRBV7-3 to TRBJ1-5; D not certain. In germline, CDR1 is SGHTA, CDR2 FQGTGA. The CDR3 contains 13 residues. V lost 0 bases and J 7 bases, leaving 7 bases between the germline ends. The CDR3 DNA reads TGTGCCAGCAGCTTAACGAGCGGACAGCCCCAGCATTTT. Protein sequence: CASSLTSGQPQHF.

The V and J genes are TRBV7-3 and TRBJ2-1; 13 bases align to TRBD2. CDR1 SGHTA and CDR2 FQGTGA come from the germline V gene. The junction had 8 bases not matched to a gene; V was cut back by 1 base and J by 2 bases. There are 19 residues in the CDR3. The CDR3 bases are TGTGCCAGCAGCTTAAAGACTAGCGGGAGGCCATCCACCTACAATGAGCAGTTCTTC. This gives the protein CASSLKTSGRPSTYNEQFF.

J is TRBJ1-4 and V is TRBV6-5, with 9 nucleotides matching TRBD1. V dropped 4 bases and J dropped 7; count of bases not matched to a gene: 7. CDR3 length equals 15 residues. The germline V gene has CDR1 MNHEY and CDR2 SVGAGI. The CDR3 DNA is TGTGCCAGCAGTTCTCCGGGACAGGGTTTTGAAAAACTGTTTTTT. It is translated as CASSSPGQGFEKLFF.

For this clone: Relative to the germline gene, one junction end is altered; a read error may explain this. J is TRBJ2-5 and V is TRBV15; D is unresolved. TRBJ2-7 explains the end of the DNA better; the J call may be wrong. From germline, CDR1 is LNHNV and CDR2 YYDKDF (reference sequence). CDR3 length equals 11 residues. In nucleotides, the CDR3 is TGTGCCACCAGCGGAGATTACGAGCAGTACTTC. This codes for CATSGDYEQYF.

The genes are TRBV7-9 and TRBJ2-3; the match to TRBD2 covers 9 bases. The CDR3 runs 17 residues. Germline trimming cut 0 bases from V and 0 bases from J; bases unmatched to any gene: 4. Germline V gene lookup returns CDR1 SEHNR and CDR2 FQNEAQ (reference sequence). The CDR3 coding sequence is TGTGCCAGCAGCTTAGCGAGCGGGGGGTCTAGCACAGATACGCAGTATTTT. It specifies CASSLASGGSSTDTQYF. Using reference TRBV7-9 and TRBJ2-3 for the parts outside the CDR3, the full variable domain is DTGVSQNPRHKITKRGQNVTFRCDPISEHNRLYWYRQTLGQGPEFLTYFQNEAQLEKSRLLSDRFSAERPKGSFSTLEIQRTEQGDSAMYLCASSLASGGSSTDTQYFGPGTRLTVL.

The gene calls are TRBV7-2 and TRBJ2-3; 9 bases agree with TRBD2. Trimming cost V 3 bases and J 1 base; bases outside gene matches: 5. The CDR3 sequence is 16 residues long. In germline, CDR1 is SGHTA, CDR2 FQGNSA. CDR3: CASSFRTSEGTDTQYF. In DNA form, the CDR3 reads TGTGCCAGCAGCTTTCGGACTAGCGAAGGCACAGATACGCAGTATTTT.

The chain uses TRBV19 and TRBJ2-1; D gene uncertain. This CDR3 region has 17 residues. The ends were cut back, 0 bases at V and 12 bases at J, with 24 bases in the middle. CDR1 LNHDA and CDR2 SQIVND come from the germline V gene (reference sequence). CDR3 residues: CASSIDRNAPRDKAQFF. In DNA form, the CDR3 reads TGTGCCAGTAGTATAGATCGCAACGCCCCTCGAGACAAGGCGCAGTTCTTC.

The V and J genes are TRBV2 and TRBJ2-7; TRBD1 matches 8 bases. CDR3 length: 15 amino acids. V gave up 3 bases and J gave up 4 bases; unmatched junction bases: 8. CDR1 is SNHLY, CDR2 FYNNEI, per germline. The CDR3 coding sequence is TGTGCCAGCAGTGACGTACGGCAGGGGGCTTACGAGCAGTACTTC. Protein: CASSDVRQGAYEQYF.

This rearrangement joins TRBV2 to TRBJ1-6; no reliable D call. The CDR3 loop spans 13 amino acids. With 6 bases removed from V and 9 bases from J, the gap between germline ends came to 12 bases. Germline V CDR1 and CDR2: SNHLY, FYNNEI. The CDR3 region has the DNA TGTGCCAGCAGGCCAGACGAGGCTTCACCCCTCCACTTT. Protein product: CASRPDEASPLHF.

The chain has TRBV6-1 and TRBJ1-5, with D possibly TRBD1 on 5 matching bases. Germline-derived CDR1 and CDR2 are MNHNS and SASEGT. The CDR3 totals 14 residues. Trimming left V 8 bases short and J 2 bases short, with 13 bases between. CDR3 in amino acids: CASSEGGGNQPQHF. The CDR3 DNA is TGTGCCAGCTCCGAAGGAGGGGGCAATCAGCCCCAGCATTTT.

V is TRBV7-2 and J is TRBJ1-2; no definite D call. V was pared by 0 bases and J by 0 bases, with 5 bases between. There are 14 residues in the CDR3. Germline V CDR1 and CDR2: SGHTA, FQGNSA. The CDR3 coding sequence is TGTGCCAGCAGCTTAGCGGGAGCTAACTATGGCTACACCTTC. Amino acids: CASSLAGANYGYTF.

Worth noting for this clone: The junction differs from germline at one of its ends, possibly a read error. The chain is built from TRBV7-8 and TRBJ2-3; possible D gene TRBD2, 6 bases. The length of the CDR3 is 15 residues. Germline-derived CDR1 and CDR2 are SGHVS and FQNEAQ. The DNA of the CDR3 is TGTGCCAGCATCTTACTCCCGGGGCGGGACGATACGCAGTATTTT. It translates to CASILLPGRDDTQYF. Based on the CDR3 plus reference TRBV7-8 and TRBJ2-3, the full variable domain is GAGVSQSPRYKVAKRGQDVALRCDPISGHVSLFWYQQALGQGPEFLTYFQNEAQLDKSGLPSDRFFAERPEGSVSTLKIQRTQQEDSAVYLCASILLPGRDDTQYFGPGTRLTVL.

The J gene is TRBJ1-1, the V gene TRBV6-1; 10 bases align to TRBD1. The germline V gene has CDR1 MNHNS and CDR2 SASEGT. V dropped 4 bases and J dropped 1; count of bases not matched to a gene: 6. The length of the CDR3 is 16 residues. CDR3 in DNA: TGTGCCAGCAGTGCTCAGACAGGGGGCACGAACACTGAAGCTTTCTTT. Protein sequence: CASSAQTGGTNTEAFF.

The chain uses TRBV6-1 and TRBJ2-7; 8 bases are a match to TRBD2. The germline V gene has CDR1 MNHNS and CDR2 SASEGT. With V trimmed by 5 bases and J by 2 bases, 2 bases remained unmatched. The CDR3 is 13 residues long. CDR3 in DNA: TGTGCCAGCAGTAAGCGGGAGACCTACGAGCAGTACTTC. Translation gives CASSKRETYEQYF.

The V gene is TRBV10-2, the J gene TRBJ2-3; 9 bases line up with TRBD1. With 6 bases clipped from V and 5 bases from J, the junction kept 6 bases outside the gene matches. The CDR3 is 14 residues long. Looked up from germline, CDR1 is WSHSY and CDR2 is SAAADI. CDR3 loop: CASRDRGGQDTQYF. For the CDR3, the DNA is TGCGCCAGCAGAGACAGGGGGGGTCAAGATACGCAGTATTTT.

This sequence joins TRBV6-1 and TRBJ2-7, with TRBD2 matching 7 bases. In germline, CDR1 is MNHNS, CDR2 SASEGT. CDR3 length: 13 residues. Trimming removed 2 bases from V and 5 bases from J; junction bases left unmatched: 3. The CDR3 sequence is CASSERGGNEQYF. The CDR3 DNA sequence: TGTGCCAGCAGTGAAAGGGGAGGGAACGAGCAGTACTTC.

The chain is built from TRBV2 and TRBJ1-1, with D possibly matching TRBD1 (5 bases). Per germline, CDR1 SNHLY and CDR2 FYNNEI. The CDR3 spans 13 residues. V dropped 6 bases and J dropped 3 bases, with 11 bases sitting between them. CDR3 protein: CASSRGGYTEAFF. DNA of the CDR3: TGTGCCAGCAGCCGGGGGGGTTACACTGAAGCTTTCTTT. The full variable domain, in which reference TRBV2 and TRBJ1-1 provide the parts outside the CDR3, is EPEVTQTPSHQVTQMGQEVILRCVPISNHLYFYWYRQILGQKVEFLVSFYNNEISEKSEIFDDQFSVERPDGSNFTLKIRSTKLEDSAMYFCASSRGGYTEAFFGQGTRLTVV.